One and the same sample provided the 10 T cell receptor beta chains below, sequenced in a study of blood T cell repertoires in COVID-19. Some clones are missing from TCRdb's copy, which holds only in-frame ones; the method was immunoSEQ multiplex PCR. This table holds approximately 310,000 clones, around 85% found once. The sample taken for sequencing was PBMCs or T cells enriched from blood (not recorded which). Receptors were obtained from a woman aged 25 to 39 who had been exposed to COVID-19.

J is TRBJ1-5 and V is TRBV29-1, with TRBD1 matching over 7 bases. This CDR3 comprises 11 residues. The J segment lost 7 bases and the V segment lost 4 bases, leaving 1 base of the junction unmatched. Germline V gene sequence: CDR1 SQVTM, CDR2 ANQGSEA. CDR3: CSVGTGQPQHF. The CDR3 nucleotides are TGCAGCGTTGGGACAGGCCAGCCCCAGCATTTT.

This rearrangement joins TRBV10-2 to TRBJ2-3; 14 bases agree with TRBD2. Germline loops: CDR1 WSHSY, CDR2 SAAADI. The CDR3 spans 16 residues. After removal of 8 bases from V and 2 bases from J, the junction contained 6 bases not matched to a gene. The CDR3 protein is CASARTSGGNTDTQYF. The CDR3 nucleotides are TGCGCCAGCGCCCGGACTAGCGGGGGGAACACAGATACGCAGTATTTT.

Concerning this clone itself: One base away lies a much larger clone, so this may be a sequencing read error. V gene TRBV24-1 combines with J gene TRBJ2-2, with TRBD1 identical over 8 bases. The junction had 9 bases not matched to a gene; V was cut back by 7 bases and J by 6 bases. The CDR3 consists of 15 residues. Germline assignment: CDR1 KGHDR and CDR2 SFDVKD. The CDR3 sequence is CATSLSDREAGELFF. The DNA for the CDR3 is TGTGCCACCAGCCTCTCGGACAGGGAGGCCGGGGAGCTGTTTTTT.

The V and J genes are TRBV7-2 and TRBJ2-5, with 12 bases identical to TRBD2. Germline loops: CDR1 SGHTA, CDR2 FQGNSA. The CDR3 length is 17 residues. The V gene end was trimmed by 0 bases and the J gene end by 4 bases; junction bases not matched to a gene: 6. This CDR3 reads CASSLARLAGVGETQYF. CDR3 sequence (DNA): TGTGCCAGCAGCTTAGCGAGACTAGCGGGAGTGGGAGAGACCCAGTACTTC.

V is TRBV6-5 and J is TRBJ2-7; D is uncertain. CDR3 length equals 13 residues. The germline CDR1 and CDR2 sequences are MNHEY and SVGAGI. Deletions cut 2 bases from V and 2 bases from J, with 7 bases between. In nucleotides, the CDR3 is TGTGCCAGCAGTTACAGTACGGCCTACGAGCAGTACTTC. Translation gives CASSYSTAYEQYF.

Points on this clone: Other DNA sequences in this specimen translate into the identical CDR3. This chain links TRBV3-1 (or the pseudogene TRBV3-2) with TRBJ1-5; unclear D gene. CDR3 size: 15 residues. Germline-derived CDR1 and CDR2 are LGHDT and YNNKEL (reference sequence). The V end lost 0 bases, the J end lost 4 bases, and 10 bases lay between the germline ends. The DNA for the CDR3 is TGTGCCAGCAGCCAAGATCGAGGAGGGAATCAGCCCCAGCATTTT. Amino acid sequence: CASSQDRGGNQPQHF.

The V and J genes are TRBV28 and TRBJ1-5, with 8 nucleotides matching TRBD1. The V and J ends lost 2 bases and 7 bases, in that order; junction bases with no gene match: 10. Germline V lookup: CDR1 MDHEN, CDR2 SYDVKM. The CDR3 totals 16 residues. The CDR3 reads CASSLGGQGIGQPQHF. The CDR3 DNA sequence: TGTGCCAGCAGTTTAGGAGGACAGGGAATAGGGCAGCCCCAGCATTTT.

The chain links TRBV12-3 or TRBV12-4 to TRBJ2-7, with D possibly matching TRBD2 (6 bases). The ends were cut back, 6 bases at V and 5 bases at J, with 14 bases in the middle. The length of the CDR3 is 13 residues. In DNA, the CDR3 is TGTGCCAGCAGGTTAAAGGGACTGAACGAGCAGTACTTC. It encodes CASRLKGLNEQYF.

Here the CDR3 DNA reads TGCAGCGGAGCGACTAGAAACGAGCAGTACTTC. Translation: CSGATRNEQYF. The rearrangement links TRBV29-1 to TRBJ2-7; D possibly corresponds to TRBD2 (6 bases). The CDR3 is 11 amino acids. Germline CDR1 SQVTM, CDR2 ANQGSEA. Trimming took 7 bases from V and 5 from J, leaving 12 bases between them.

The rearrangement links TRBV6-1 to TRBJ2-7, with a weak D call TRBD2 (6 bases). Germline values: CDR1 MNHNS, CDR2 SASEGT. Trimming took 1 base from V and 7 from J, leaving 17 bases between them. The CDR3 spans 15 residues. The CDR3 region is CASSEVAGFSGEQYF. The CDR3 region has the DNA TGTGCCAGCAGTGAAGTGGCGGGGTTCTCCGGGGAGCAGTACTTC.